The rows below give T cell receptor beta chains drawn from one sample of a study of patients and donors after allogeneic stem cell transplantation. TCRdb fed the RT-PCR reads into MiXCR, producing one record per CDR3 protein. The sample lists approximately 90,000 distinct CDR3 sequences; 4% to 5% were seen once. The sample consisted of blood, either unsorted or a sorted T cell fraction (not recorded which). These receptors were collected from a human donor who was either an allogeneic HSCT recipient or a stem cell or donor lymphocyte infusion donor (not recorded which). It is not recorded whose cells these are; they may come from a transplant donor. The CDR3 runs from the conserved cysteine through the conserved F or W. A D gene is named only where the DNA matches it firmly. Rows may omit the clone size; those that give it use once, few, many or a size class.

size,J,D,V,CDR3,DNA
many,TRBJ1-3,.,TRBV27,CATRAGGANTIYF,TGTGCCACCCGCGCAGGAGGAGCAAACACCATATATTTT
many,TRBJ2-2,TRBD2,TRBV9,CASSPTSRGVNTGELFF,TGTGCCAGCAGCCCAACCTCGCGGGGGGTTAACACCGGGGAGCTGTTTTTT
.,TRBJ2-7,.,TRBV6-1,CASHRTAQGEQYF,TGTGCCAGCCATCGGACAGCCCAGGGGGAGCAGTACTTC
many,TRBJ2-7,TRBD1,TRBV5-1,CASLDRDYEQYF,TGCGCCAGCCTGGACAGGGACTACGAGCAGTACTTC
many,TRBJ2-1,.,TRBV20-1,CSARAQFWANEQFF,TGCAGTGCTAGAGCCCAGTTTTGGGCCAATGAGCAGTTCTTC
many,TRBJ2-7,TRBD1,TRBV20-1,CSAASGTGSYEQYF,TGCAGTGCGGCGAGCGGGACAGGGTCCTACGAGCAGTACTTC
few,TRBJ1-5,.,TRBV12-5,CASGIDNQPQHF,TGTGCTAGTGGTATTGACAATCAGCCCCAGCATTTT
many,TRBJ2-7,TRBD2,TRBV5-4,CASSDEGKGLAGYEQYF,TGTGCCAGCAGCGACGAGGGCAAAGGACTAGCGGGATACGAGCAGTACTTC
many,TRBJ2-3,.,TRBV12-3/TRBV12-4,CASSFEGGGTF,TGTGCCAGCAGTTTTGAGGGGGGGGGTACCTTT
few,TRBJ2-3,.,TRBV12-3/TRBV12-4,CASSLGSAPDTQYF,TGTGCCAGCAGTTTAGGGTCAGCACCAGATACGCAGTATTTT
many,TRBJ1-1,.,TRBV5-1,CASSLGRANGNTKAFF,TGCGCCAGCAGCTTGGGCAGGGCAAATGGGAACACTAAAGCTTTCTTT
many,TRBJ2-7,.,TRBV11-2,CASSLSLADYYEQYF,TGTGCCAGCAGCTTATCACTAGCAGACTACTACGAGCAGTACTTC
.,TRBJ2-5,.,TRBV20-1,CSAQTGAEETQYF,TGCAGTGCCCAGACGGGGGCAGAAGAGACCCAGTACTTC
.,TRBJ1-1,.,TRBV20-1,CSGRQGYTEAFF,TGCAGTGGGCGTCAGGGTTACACTGAAGCTTTCTTT
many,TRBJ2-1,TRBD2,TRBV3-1,CASSQKLAGYNEQFF,TGTGCCAGCAGCCAGAAACTAGCGGGTTACAATGAGCAGTTCTTC
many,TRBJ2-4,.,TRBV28,CASSWAQRAKNIQYF,TGTGCCAGCAGTTGGGCCCAGCGGGCCAAAAACATTCAGTACTTC
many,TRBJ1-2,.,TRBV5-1,CASSLGQGNYGYTF,TGCGCCAGCAGCTTGGGGCAGGGAAACTATGGCTACACCTTC
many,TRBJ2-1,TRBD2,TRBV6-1,CASTSLAGVRDEQFF,TGTGCCAGCACCTCACTAGCGGGAGTTAGGGATGAGCAGTTCTTC
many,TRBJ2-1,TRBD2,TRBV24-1,CATSDLLAGEGNEQFF,TGTGCCACCAGTGATTTGCTAGCGGGAGAAGGAAATGAGCAGTTCTTC
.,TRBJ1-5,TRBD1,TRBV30,CAWSTGQGVGQPQHF,TGTGCCTGGAGCACCGGACAGGGGGTAGGTCAGCCCCAGCATTTT
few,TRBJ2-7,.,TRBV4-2,CASSQDYQLGYEQYF,TGTGCCAGCAGCCAAGATTACCAGTTGGGCTACGAGCAGTACTTC
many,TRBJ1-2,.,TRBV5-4,CASSDWTRNYGYTF,TGTGCCAGCTCCGACTGGACGCGAAACTATGGCTACACCTTC
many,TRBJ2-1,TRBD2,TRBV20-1,CSALPAGVSNEQFF,TGCAGTGCCTTACCGGCGGGGGTCTCCAATGAGCAGTTCTTC
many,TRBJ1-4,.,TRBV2,CASCPDSGKLFF,TGTGCCAGCTGCCCGGACAGTGGAAAACTGTTTTTT
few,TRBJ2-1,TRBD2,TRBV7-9,CASSRGLAGGHNEQFF,TGTGCCAGCAGCCGCGGACTAGCGGGGGGCCACAATGAGCAGTTCTTC
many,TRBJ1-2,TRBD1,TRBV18,CASSQDRGPGGYTF,TGTGCCAGCTCACAAGACAGGGGGCCTGGAGGCTACACCTTC
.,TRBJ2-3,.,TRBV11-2,CASSLGEQYTQYF,TGTGCCAGCAGCTTAGGCGAACAGTATACGCAGTATTTT
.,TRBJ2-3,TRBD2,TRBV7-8,CASSSRTSGAQDTQYF,TGTGCCAGCAGCTCTAGGACAAGCGGGGCACAAGATACGCAGTATTTT
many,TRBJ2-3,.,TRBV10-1,CASSELGEKSTDTQYF,TGCGCCAGCAGTGAGTTGGGGGAGAAAAGCACAGATACGCAGTATTTT
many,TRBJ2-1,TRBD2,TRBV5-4,CASTYSSGAYNEQFF,TGTGCCAGCACCTACTCTAGCGGGGCCTACAATGAGCAGTTCTTC
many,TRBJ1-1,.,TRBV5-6,CASSPLAGYTEAFF,TGTGCCAGCAGCCCCCTCGCGGGGTACACTGAAGCTTTCTTT
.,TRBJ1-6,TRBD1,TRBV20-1,CSARDGTGSSPLHF,TGCAGTGCTAGAGATGGGACAGGGTCTTCACCCCTCCACTTT
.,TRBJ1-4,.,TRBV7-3,CASSLMAGTPAPGRFF,TGTGCCAGCAGCTTAATGGCCGGGACACCGGCCCCCGGAAGGTTTTTT
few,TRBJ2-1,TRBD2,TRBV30,CAWSQTGGYNEQFF,TGTGCCTGGAGCCAAACGGGAGGGTACAATGAGCAGTTCTTC
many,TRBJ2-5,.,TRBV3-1,CASSRLVETQYF,TGTGCCAGCAGTCGACTAGTAGAGACCCAGTACTTC
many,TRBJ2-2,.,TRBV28,CASKRVNTGELFF,TGTGCCAGCAAACGGGTTAACACCGGGGAGCTGTTTTTT
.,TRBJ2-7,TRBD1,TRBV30,CACHPGTGAYEQYF,TGTGCCTGCCATCCCGGGACAGGGGCATACGAGCAGTACTTC